What follows describes a single T cell receptor (beta chain). Its antigen is not known. The data stem from a study of cytomegalovirus exposure and HLA in healthy donors. This CDR3 region has 11 residues. Germline lookup yields CDR1 SEHNR and CDR2 FQNEAQ (reference sequence). Trimming shortened V by 3 bases and J by 7 bases, and 7 bases separated the two germline ends. Nominally healthy donors provided the samples, though records likely missed some immune exposures. Study-level results: As a later analysis revealed, the rate of TCR association differed by HLA locus, with DRB1 most and HLA-C fewest. TCR beta V- and J-gene trimming, according to a later analysis, was linked to a missense DCLRE1C variant. Among CMV-associated TCR beta chains, most appeared HLA-restricted in a later analysis.

In the PCR, 60 Vbeta and 13 Jbeta primers were used. Using immunoSEQ multiplex PCR, the repertoire was profiled, and TCRdb retains in-frame clones only, with some absent. This sample has 150,000 to 200,000 clones; 76% occur once, and the top ten carry about 1.6%. This clonotype was sampled from a man in his late teens or twenties in good health and CMV-seronegative. The chain carries TRBV7-9 and TRBJ2-7; tentatively, D is TRBD2 (6 bases). Sequencing was performed on PBMCs. The CDR3: CASSFGGEQYF. CDR3 in DNA: TGTGCCAGCAGCTTCGGAGGGGAGCAGTACTTC. Looking up the rest from reference TRBV7-9 and TRBJ2-7 gives the full variable domain: DTGVSQNPRHKITKRGQNVTFRCDPISEHNRLYWYRQTLGQGPEFLTYFQNEAQLEKSRLLSDRFSAERPKGSFSTLEIQRTEQGDSAMYLCASSFGGEQYFGPGTRLTVT.